Below, 12 T cell receptor beta chains from the same sample are listed, as sequenced in a study of shared clonotypes between healthy human individuals. The protocol was immunoSEQ multiplex PCR, while the TCRdb copy is restricted to in-frame clones and leaves out a portion. This repertoire shows some 650,000 clones, more than 95% found once; its top ten account for 0.045% to 0.07%. What was sequenced was naive CD4+ T cells sorted from blood. The subset here: CD45RA+ positively selected. The receptors shown here come from a woman aged 25 to 45 in good health.

The genes are TRBV27 and TRBJ2-7, with TRBD2 as a possible D gene (5 bases). This CDR3 comprises 14 residues. The V gene's germline CDR1 is MNHEY and CDR2 SMNVEV (reference sequence). V was trimmed by 6 bases and J by 1 base, leaving 13 bases between them. The CDR3 spells CASRIRGPSYEQYF. The CDR3 bases are TGTGCCAGCAGGATAAGAGGGCCATCCTACGAGCAGTACTTC.

The gene calls are TRBV5-1 and TRBJ2-1; 9 bases align to TRBD1. Losses at the gene ends were 0 bases for V and 6 bases for J; bases not matched to a gene: 7. The CDR3 contains 16 residues. The V gene's germline CDR1 is SGHRS and CDR2 YFSETQ. CDR3 residues: CASSLARDRVGNEQFF. The CDR3 DNA is TGCGCCAGCAGCTTGGCCCGGGACAGGGTGGGCAATGAGCAGTTCTTC.

The chain couples TRBV28 to TRBJ1-4, with D possibly being TRBD1 (5 bases). This CDR3 spans 13 amino acids. Trimming shortened V by 5 bases and J by 10 bases, and 14 bases separated the two germline ends. In germline, CDR1 is MDHEN, CDR2 SYDVKM. CDR3 region: CASSTGLHGKLFF. CDR3 in DNA: TGTGCCAGCAGTACGGGGCTTCACGGAAAACTGTTTTTT.

The rearrangement uses TRBV5-1 and TRBJ2-2; 7 bases match TRBD1. V lost 0 bases, J lost 1 base, and 3 bases stayed unmatched. In germline, CDR1 is SGHRS, CDR2 YFSETQ. The CDR3 length is 16 residues. CDR3 sequence: CASSLEGQQNTGELFF. The CDR3 coding sequence is TGCGCCAGCAGCTTGGAGGGACAGCAGAACACCGGGGAGCTGTTTTTT.

This chain joins TRBV7-2 and TRBJ2-7, with D possibly matching TRBD1 (5 bases). The V and J ends lost 2 bases and 3 bases respectively, with 14 bases between them. The CDR3 runs to 15 residues. Germline lookup yields CDR1 SGHTA and CDR2 FQGNSA. CDR3 bases: TGTGCCAGCAGCTTACAGGGTTTGCGAGTCTACGAGCAGTACTTC. Encoded protein: CASSLQGLRVYEQYF.

The chain uses TRBV6-1 and TRBJ2-1; TRBD1 matches at 7 bases. V dropped 7 bases and J dropped 6; count of bases not matched to a gene: 9. The CDR3 runs 14 residues. The germline V gene has CDR1 MNHNS and CDR2 SASEGT. The CDR3 sequence is CASTLVTGFNEQFF. As DNA, the CDR3 is TGTGCCAGCACCCTCGTGACAGGGTTCAATGAGCAGTTCTTC.

The V gene is TRBV27, the J gene TRBJ2-5, with D perhaps TRBD1 (6 bases). This CDR3 has 15 amino acids. Per germline, CDR1 MNHEY and CDR2 SMNVEV (reference sequence). The germline V and J ends were trimmed by 7 bases and 7 bases, with 22 bases remaining between them. CDR3 region: CASKLEPGHHGTQYF. The CDR3, as DNA: TGTGCCAGCAAACTTGAACCGGGACACCATGGGACCCAGTACTTC.

The chain carries TRBV7-7 and TRBJ2-5; the D is unclear. CDR1 SSHAT and CDR2 FNYEAQ come from the germline V gene (reference sequence). The CDR3 loop spans 13 amino acids. Trimming took 3 bases from V and 0 from J, leaving 5 bases between them. The CDR3 protein is CASSLVDQETQYF. Here the CDR3 DNA reads TGTGCCAGCAGCTTGGTGGACCAAGAGACCCAGTACTTC.

V is TRBV10-2 and J is TRBJ2-7; a possible D gene is TRBD1 (5 bases). The CDR3 has 14 amino acids. Germline lookup yields CDR1 WSHSY and CDR2 SAAADI. V lost 4 bases to trimming and J lost 2 bases, with 12 bases between them. The CDR3 bases are TGCGCCAGCAGTGCCCCCAGGGAACCCTACGAGCAGTACTTC. Its translation is CASSAPREPYEQYF.

The V call is TRBV29-1, the J call TRBJ2-5; TRBD2 matches 9 bases. This CDR3 is built from 13 residues. Per the germline V gene, CDR1 is SQVTM and CDR2 is ANQGSEA. The V segment lost 8 bases and the J segment 1 base; nucleotides outside the gene matches: 5. Here the CDR3 reads CSSETSGQETQYF. For the CDR3, the DNA is TGCAGCTCCGAGACTAGCGGCCAAGAGACCCAGTACTTC.

The gene calls are TRBV6-5 and TRBJ2-1, with D maybe TRBD2 (5 bases). With 4 bases removed from V and 7 bases from J, the gap between germline ends came to 14 bases. The CDR3 is made up of 14 amino acids. Germline V gene lookup returns CDR1 MNHEY and CDR2 SVGAGI. The CDR3 sequence: CASSLMAGVNEQFF. The CDR3 nucleotides are TGTGCCAGCAGTTTGATGGCCGGGGTTAATGAGCAGTTCTTC.

This sequence joins TRBV6-5 and TRBJ2-3; no firm D call. Trimming took off 6 bases at V and 1 base at J, with 11 bases between the two ends. Germline V gene sequence: CDR1 MNHEY, CDR2 SVGAGI. CDR3 size: 14 residues. Here the CDR3 reads CASSRTAGTDTQYF. DNA for the CDR3: TGTGCCAGCAGCAGAACCGCAGGCACAGATACGCAGTATTTT.